This T cell receptor beta chain was sequenced in a study of blood T cells in healthy people across ages. Primers used in a second PCR of roughly 7 to 11 cycles were a sample-barcoded 5' primer and a J-beta primer mix. MiXCR was run by TCRdb on the 5' RACE reads, yielding one entry per CDR3 protein. The table lists more than 1,400,000 distinct CDR3 sequences, around 39% of them singletons, with 6.5% to 10% in the top ten. V was clipped by 5 bases and J by 7 bases; unmatched bases: 6. Germline V CDR1 and CDR2: SGHVS, FQNEAQ. CDR3 size: 13 residues. J is TRBJ1-1 and V is TRBV7-8, with 8 bases that match TRBD1. Specimen: blood. The sequence came from a woman under 30 in good health. CDR3 sequence (DNA): TGTGCCAGCAGCGACGGACAGGGTGATGAAGCTTTCTTT. Amino acids: CASSDGQGDEAFF.